Shown below are 30 T cell receptor beta chains from a single sample sequenced in a study of shared clonotypes between healthy human individuals. This table comes from immunoSEQ multiplex PCR, and its TCRdb copy is limited to in-frame clones, with some not included. The sample lists a few million clones, 80% to 95% occurring once. Sample: naive CD4+ T cells from PBMCs. Subset described: CD45RA+ positively selected. The receptor set was obtained from a man younger than 35 in good health. Some clones in this sample may be carry-over from other donors' samples.

J is TRBJ1-1 and V is TRBV5-4; 7 bases are a match to TRBD1. Trimming removed 2 bases from V and 6 bases from J; junction bases left unmatched: 7. Per the germline V gene, CDR1 is SGHNT and CDR2 is YYREEE (reference sequence). This CDR3 has 14 amino acids. CDR3 bases: TGTGCCAGCAGCTTAGACCCGGGACAGCCTGAAGCTTTCTTT. Translated, it gives CASSLDPGQPEAFF.

The V call is TRBV15, the J call TRBJ2-2; the D gene could be TRBD1 or TRBD2 (6 bases each). Germline CDR1 reads LNHNV; CDR2 reads YYDKDF (reference sequence). V was cut by 2 bases and J by 3 bases, with 13 bases left in between. The CDR3 runs 16 residues. The CDR3 nucleotides are TGTGCCACCAGCAGACCTCGGGGGCAGGACACCGGGGAGCTGTTTTTT. Translated, it gives CATSRPRGQDTGELFF.

This clone was picked up one time. The gene calls are TRBV6-5 and TRBJ2-7; D may be TRBD1 (6 bases). There are 16 residues in the CDR3. Per germline, CDR1 MNHEY and CDR2 SVGAGI. With 0 bases removed from V and 3 bases from J, the gap between germline ends came to 15 bases. For the CDR3, the DNA is TGTGCCAGCAGTTACTCCCGGACAGCCATCCTCTACGAGCAGTACTTC. Protein: CASSYSRTAILYEQYF.

V usage is TRBV11-2 and J usage is TRBJ1-2, with 9 bases that match TRBD1. Germline values: CDR1 SGHAT, CDR2 FQNNGV. Trimming cost V 6 bases and J 6 bases; bases outside gene matches: 11. CDR3 length equals 15 residues. DNA of the CDR3: TGTGCCAGCAGTCCTTCCGGGACAGGGCTAAATGGCTACACCTTC. Its protein is CASSPSGTGLNGYTF.

CDR3 DNA: TGTGCCACCAGCACCCCTGGGGTACTTCGACACGAGCAGTACTTC. Its translation: CATSTPGVLRHEQYF. This chain joins TRBV15 and TRBJ2-7; D gene uncertain. Germline CDR1 is LNHNV and CDR2 is YYDKDF (reference sequence). This CDR3 has 15 amino acids. Deletions cut 4 bases from V and 5 bases from J, with 18 bases between.

The V gene is TRBV5-1, the J gene TRBJ1-2; D ambiguous. The CDR3 is made up of 19 amino acids. Germline V gives CDR1 SGHRS, CDR2 YFSETQ. V lost 4 bases and J lost 8, with 33 bases in between. The CDR3 region has the DNA TGCGCCAGCAGCCCGCAAACCCAGCAATATGGACCCTCGACGGGAGGCTACACCTTC. This gives the protein CASSPQTQQYGPSTGGYTF.

Of note for this clone: Other nucleotide sequences in the sample specify the same CDR3. The chain combines TRBV9 with TRBJ2-1; D not resolved. The ends were cut back, 0 bases at V and 0 bases at J, with 4 bases in the middle. From germline, CDR1 is SGDLS and CDR2 YYNGEE. The length of the CDR3 is 14 residues. The CDR3 reads CASSVGTSYNEQFF. The CDR3 nucleotides are TGTGCCAGCAGCGTAGGGACCTCCTACAATGAGCAGTTCTTC.

As concerns this clone: Other DNA sequences in the same sample also yield this CDR3. This rearrangement joins TRBV7-2 to TRBJ2-6; no firm D call. Germline CDR1 and CDR2: SGHTA and FQGNSA. V was clipped by 1 base and J by 0 bases, with 7 bases between them. The CDR3 loop spans 16 amino acids. The CDR3 DNA follows: TGTGCCAGCAGCTTAGTAGGGTCCTCTGGGGCCAACGTCCTGACTTTC. Its translation is CASSLVGSSGANVLTF.

V gene TRBV7-2 combines with J gene TRBJ2-2, with a possible D match to TRBD2 (5 bases). This CDR3 is 13 amino acids long. The V and J ends lost 5 bases and 5 bases respectively, with 9 bases between them. CDR1 and CDR2 from the germline V gene are SGHTA and FQGNSA. The CDR3 region is CASSAGGTGELFF. CDR3 DNA sequence: TGTGCCAGCAGCGCCGGAGGTACCGGGGAGCTGTTTTTT.

The CDR3 sequence: CASRGQAGEEQYF. The CDR3 DNA follows: TGTGCCAGCAGGGGCCAGGCAGGCGAGGAGCAGTACTTC. The V gene is TRBV6-5, the J gene TRBJ2-7, with D hard to call. The CDR3 is 13 amino acids. CDR1 is MNHEY, CDR2 SVGAGI, per germline. V lost 6 bases and J lost 7, with 16 bases in between.

The chain combines TRBV29-1 with TRBJ1-2; 10 bases align to TRBD1. Germline CDR1 SQVTM, CDR2 ANQGSEA. The CDR3 is 16 residues long. The V segment lost 5 bases and the J segment 2 bases; nucleotides outside the gene matches: 11. In DNA form, the CDR3 reads TGCAGCGTTCCCTTAGGGGACAGGGGTAGGAACTATGGCTACACCTTC. Translating gives CSVPLGDRGRNYGYTF.

Only one count was recorded for this clone. This sequence joins TRBV6-4 and TRBJ1-1; 7 bases align to TRBD1. Germline CDR1 MRHNA, CDR2 SNTAGT. V lost 6 bases and J lost 8; bases outside the gene matches: 6. This CDR3 comprises 12 residues. This CDR3 reads CASSEGQIEAFF. The CDR3 coding sequence is TGTGCCAGCAGCGAGGGACAGATCGAAGCTTTCTTT.

The CDR3 sequence is CASGVFAEQYF. CDR3 DNA sequence: TGTGCCAGCGGAGTTTTTGCCGAGCAGTACTTC. The chain is built from TRBV27 and TRBJ2-7; D is uncertain. The V gene lost 8 bases and the J gene lost 6 bases, with 11 bases spanning the gap. The CDR3 spans 11 residues. From germline, CDR1 is MNHEY and CDR2 SMNVEV (reference sequence).

The rearrangement links TRBV27 to TRBJ2-7, with D possibly TRBD2 on 6 matching bases. The V gene's germline CDR1 is MNHEY and CDR2 SMNVEV (reference sequence). Trimming removed 6 bases at V and 0 bases at J, with 21 bases between. The CDR3 has 17 residues. CDR3 protein: CASRKFIAASDSYEQYF. Written as DNA, the CDR3 is TGTGCCAGCAGAAAGTTTATAGCGGCTAGCGACTCCTACGAGCAGTACTTC.

The chain joins TRBV15 to TRBJ1-1; D remains unclear. V gave up 8 bases and J gave up 1 base, with 14 bases separating them. This CDR3 is 14 amino acids long. Per germline, CDR1 LNHNV and CDR2 YYDKDF (reference sequence). In DNA, the CDR3 is TGTGCCACCGGGCCTAGACGGACGAACACTGAAGCTTTCTTT. Protein product: CATGPRRTNTEAFF.

This chain links TRBV25-1 with TRBJ2-2; no clear D. Germline-derived CDR1 and CDR2 are MGHDK and SYGVNS. The CDR3 is made up of 14 amino acids. Between the trimmed V and J ends, which lost 1 base and 5 bases, there was a span of 8 bases. CDR3 bases: TGTGCCAGCAGTGAATTCGGCGAAACCGGGGAGCTGTTTTTT. Its protein product is CASSEFGETGELFF. The whole variable domain, remainder taken from reference TRBV25-1 and TRBJ2-2, is EADIYQTPRYLVIGTGKKITLECSQTMGHDKMYWYQQDPGMELHLIHYSYGVNSTEKGDLSSESTVSRIRTEHFPLTLESARPSHTSQYLCASSEFGETGELFFGEGSRLTVL.

V and J are TRBV5-1 and TRBJ1-1; D call uncertain. Germline V gene data show CDR1 as SGHRS and CDR2 as YFSETQ. Trimming shortened V by 1 base and J by 6 bases, and 13 bases separated the two germline ends. The CDR3 sequence is 14 residues long. CDR3 bases: TGCGCCAGCAGCTTGCGACCCGCGGACCCTGAAGCTTTCTTT. This encodes CASSLRPADPEAFF. The full variable domain, with the rest looked up from reference TRBV5-1 and TRBJ1-1, is KAGVTQTPRYLIKTRGQQVTLSCSPISGHRSVSWYQQTPGQGLQFLFEYFSETQRNKGNFPGRFSGRQFSNSRSEMNVSTLELGDSALYLCASSLRPADPEAFFGQGTRLTVV.

The rearrangement joins TRBV10-3 to TRBJ2-7; weak D call: TRBD1 (6 bases). Germline V gene data show CDR1 as ENHRY and CDR2 as SYGVKD. The V end lost 5 bases, the J end lost 3 bases, and 17 bases lay between the germline ends. This CDR3 is 15 amino acids long. CDR3 sequence reads: CAISSHRALLYEQYF. DNA for the CDR3: TGTGCCATCAGTTCCCACAGGGCCCTTCTCTACGAGCAGTACTTC.

V and J are TRBV13 and TRBJ1-1; the match to TRBD1 covers 7 bases. This CDR3 region has 17 residues. Unmatched junction bases numbered 11, after V lost 2 bases and J lost 2 bases. Germline CDR1 PRHDT, CDR2 FYEKMQ (reference sequence). As DNA, the CDR3 is TGTGCCAGCAGCTTATACAGGGGTCGAACTTATAACACTGAAGCTTTCTTT. This codes for CASSLYRGRTYNTEAFF.

The J gene is TRBJ2-2, the V gene TRBV27, with a weak D call TRBD1 (5 bases). Germline V lookup: CDR1 MNHEY, CDR2 SMNVEV (reference sequence). The CDR3 extends over 13 amino acids. Trimming cost V 1 base and J 6 bases, with 6 bases left between them. This chain's CDR3 is CASSLWGSGELFF. Here the CDR3 DNA reads TGTGCCAGCAGTTTATGGGGCTCCGGGGAGCTGTTTTTT.

The rearrangement uses TRBV5-1 and TRBJ2-1; TRBD1 matches 8 bases. Per germline, CDR1 SGHRS and CDR2 YFSETQ. The ends lost 4 bases at V and 9 bases at J; junction bases unmatched: 9. The CDR3 is 14 amino acids. CDR3 loop: CASSDSTGEVEQFF. The CDR3 bases are TGCGCCAGCAGCGATTCGACAGGGGAGGTTGAGCAGTTCTTC.

The J gene is TRBJ2-7, the V gene TRBV7-2; D could derive from TRBD1 or TRBD2 (5 bases each). CDR3 length: 14 residues. V lost 4 bases and J 6 bases, leaving 16 bases between the germline ends. The V gene's germline CDR1 is SGHTA and CDR2 FQGNSA. CDR3 in DNA: TGTGCCAGCAGCTCAAGGGGAGCCGCTTTCGAGCAGTACTTC. As protein: CASSSRGAAFEQYF. Variable domain in full (rest from reference TRBV7-2 and TRBJ2-7): GAGVSQSPSNKVTEKGKDVELRCDPISGHTALYWYRQSLGQGLEFLIYFQGNSAPDKSGLPSDRFSAERTGGSVSTLTIQRTQQEDSAVYLCASSSRGAAFEQYFGPGTRLTVT.

The chain's CDR3 is CASSLGLGSLYNEQFF. CDR3 coding DNA: TGCGCCAGCAGCTTGGGTCTCGGGAGTCTCTACAATGAGCAGTTCTTC. V and J are TRBV5-1 and TRBJ2-1; the D gene is possibly TRBD2 (6 bases). The CDR3 runs to 16 residues. CDR1 is SGHRS and CDR2 is YFSETQ in the germline V gene. Trimming took 0 bases from V and 3 from J, leaving 13 bases between them.

The CDR3: CASRPTGYDFHYGYTF. Written as DNA, the CDR3 is TGTGCCAGCAGGCCGACAGGGTATGATTTTCACTATGGCTACACCTTC. This rearrangement joins TRBV7-9 to TRBJ1-2, with 7 positions matching TRBD1. The CDR3 loop spans 16 amino acids. J lost 3 bases, V lost 6 bases, and 13 bases had no gene match. CDR1 SEHNR and CDR2 FQNEAQ come from the germline V gene (reference sequence).

The rearrangement uses TRBV28 and TRBJ2-3; D is perhaps TRBD1 (6 bases). CDR1 and CDR2 from the germline V gene are MDHEN and SYDVKM. CDR3 size: 13 residues. The V end was cut by 8 bases, the J end by 4 bases, with 13 bases between. Here the CDR3 reads CASAVRTADTQYF. For the CDR3, the DNA is TGTGCCAGCGCCGTTAGGACAGCAGATACGCAGTATTTT.

This clone has only one observation. Other nucleotide sequences in the sample specify the same CDR3. J is TRBJ2-7 and V is TRBV9, with 8 bases identical to TRBD2. The CDR3 consists of 14 residues. The J segment lost 3 bases and the V segment lost 2 bases, leaving 4 bases of the junction unmatched. Germline CDR1 SGDLS, CDR2 YYNGEE. The CDR3 spells CASSVASGSYEQYF. CDR3 in DNA: TGTGCCAGCAGCGTCGCCAGCGGGAGCTACGAGCAGTACTTC.

This clone has just one count. A much larger clone lies a single base off, so this may be a read error. Other DNA sequences in this specimen translate into the identical CDR3. This chain's CDR3 is CASSWEETQYF. The CDR3, as DNA: TGCGCCAGCAGCTGGGAGGAGACCCAGTACTTC. The chain couples TRBV5-1 to TRBJ2-5, with a tentative D call TRBD2 (5 bases). CDR3 length equals 11 residues. Germline V gene lookup returns CDR1 SGHRS and CDR2 YFSETQ. With 3 bases removed from V and 5 bases from J, the gap between germline ends came to 5 bases. Full variable domain (remainder filled in from reference TRBV5-1 and TRBJ2-5): KAGVTQTPRYLIKTRGQQVTLSCSPISGHRSVSWYQQTPGQGLQFLFEYFSETQRNKGNFPGRFSGRQFSNSRSEMNVSTLELGDSALYLCASSWEETQYFGPGTRLLVL.

The V and J genes are TRBV5-6 and TRBJ2-5, with TRBD2 identical over 9 bases. The germline V gene has CDR1 SGHDT and CDR2 YYEEEE. V dropped 3 bases and J dropped 4; count of bases not matched to a gene: 19. The CDR3 is 19 amino acids. In DNA form, the CDR3 reads TGTGCCAGCAGCTCAACCCCGTTAACTAGCGGGCGGGCCGGAGAGACCCAGTACTTC. Amino acid sequence: CASSSTPLTSGRAGETQYF. The full variable domain, its missing parts supplied by reference TRBV5-6 and TRBJ2-5, is DAGVTQSPTHLIKTRGQQVTLRCSPKSGHDTVSWYQQALGQGPQFIFQYYEEEERQRGNFPDRFSGHQFPNYSSELNVNALLLGDSALYLCASSSTPLTSGRAGETQYFGPGTRLLVL.

This chain uses TRBV4-2 with TRBJ2-5, with TRBD2 matching over 8 bases. V was clipped by 4 bases and J by 2 bases; unmatched bases: 9. The CDR3 is 16 amino acids. CDR1 is LGHNA and CDR2 is YNFKEQ in the germline V gene. The CDR3 is CASSLSLAGTQETQYF. The CDR3 DNA is TGTGCCAGCAGCCTGTCTTTAGCGGGGACGCAAGAGACCCAGTACTTC.

The rearrangement uses TRBV6-6 and TRBJ2-7, with D possibly TRBD2 on 7 matching bases. With 4 bases removed from V and 2 bases from J, the gap between germline ends came to 18 bases. CDR3 length: 16 residues. Germline V gene sequence: CDR1 MNHNY, CDR2 SVGAGI (reference sequence). The CDR3, as DNA: TGTGCCAGCAGTTCTAAAGGGGGGACTACCACCTACGAGCAGTACTTC. Translated: CASSSKGGTTTYEQYF.